Each of the 13 T cell receptor beta chains below was sequenced from the same sample in a study of blood T cell repertoires in COVID-19 (TCRdb year 2020). The library relied on the immunoSEQ multiplex PCR assay. What TCRdb holds here is the immuneACCESS table cut down to in-frame rearrangements. Part of the clones is not present; checked against another copy, under half of the missing clones reflect an unresolved V gene, and the others are unexplained. The sample table lists 300,000 to 450,000 clones, more than 70% of them with a count of one. Under 1.5% of the sample rests with the top ten. Sequenced: PBMCs or T cells enriched from blood (not recorded which). The receptor set was obtained from a man aged 25-45 years who had recovered from COVID-19.

The chain has TRBV6-4 and TRBJ2-1, with D perhaps matching TRBD2 (5 bases). Germline lookup yields CDR1 MRHNA and CDR2 SNTAGT. The V gene lost 0 bases and the J gene lost 1 base, with 10 bases spanning the gap. The CDR3 loop spans 16 amino acids. The CDR3 sequence is CASSDSSSSSYNEQFF. DNA for the CDR3: TGTGCCAGCAGTGACTCGTCTAGCTCTTCCTACAATGAGCAGTTCTTC.

V and J are TRBV7-8 and TRBJ1-4, with 7 bases fitting TRBD1. CDR3 size: 14 residues. The germline gives CDR1 SGHVS, CDR2 FQNEAQ. Germline trimming cut 1 base from V and 8 bases from J; bases unmatched to any gene: 4. DNA for the CDR3: TGTGCCAGCAGCTTAGACAGGGGCAGGGAAAAACTGTTTTTT. This codes for CASSLDRGREKLFF.

On this clone itself: This same CDR3 is encoded by further DNA sequences in the sample. The chain has TRBV12-3 or TRBV12-4 and TRBJ1-4, with D maybe TRBD1 (5 bases). The CDR3 has 11 residues. Trimming took 3 bases from V and 11 from J, leaving 7 bases between them. CDR3 region: CASSLAGKLFF. DNA of the CDR3: TGTGCCAGCAGTTTGGCAGGGAAACTGTTTTTT.

The chain couples TRBV6-1 to TRBJ1-1, with 7 nucleotides matching TRBD1. Looked up from germline, CDR1 is MNHNS and CDR2 is SASEGT. The CDR3 sequence is 14 residues long. Trimming at V came to 3 bases and at J to 5 bases, leaving 6 bases not matched to a gene. As DNA, the CDR3 is TGTGCCAGCAGTGATGAGGGGGCGTCTACTGAAGCTTTCTTT. The encoded protein is CASSDEGASTEAFF.

The genes are TRBV11-2 and TRBJ2-2, with D possibly matching TRBD2 (6 bases). V was shortened by 5 bases and J by 4 bases, with 17 bases between the two germline ends. The CDR3 is 16 residues long. Germline V gene lookup returns CDR1 SGHAT and CDR2 FQNNGV. CDR3 in amino acids: CASSALGGAGTGELFF. The CDR3 DNA sequence: TGTGCCAGCAGCGCCCTTGGAGGGGCGGGCACCGGGGAGCTGTTTTTT. Full variable domain (missing parts from reference TRBV11-2 and TRBJ2-2): EAGVAQSPRYKIIEKRQSVAFWCNPISGHATLYWYQQILGQGPKLLIQFQNNGVVDDSQLPKDRFSAERLKGVDSTLKIQPAKLEDSAVYLCASSALGGAGTGELFFGEGSRLTVL.

This clone was seen more than once but under ten times. V and J are TRBV19 and TRBJ1-1; perhaps TRBD1 as D (6 bases). Trimming cost V 9 bases and J 2 bases, with 16 bases left between them. Looked up from germline, CDR1 is LNHDA and CDR2 is SQIVND (reference sequence). This CDR3 has 14 amino acids. The chain's CDR3 is CASQATQGNTEAFF. Written as DNA, the CDR3 is TGTGCCAGCCAAGCCACACAGGGCAACACTGAAGCTTTCTTT.

This chain links TRBV30 with TRBJ2-7; the match to TRBD2 covers 7 bases. Per the germline V gene, CDR1 is GTSNPN and CDR2 is SVGIG (reference sequence). Trimming removed 0 bases from V and 2 bases from J; junction bases left unmatched: 1. The length of the CDR3 is 13 residues. The CDR3 DNA reads as TGTGCCTGGAGTGTGGGAGGGACCTACGAGCAGTACTTC. Residues: CAWSVGGTYEQYF. Drawing the rest from reference TRBV30 and TRBJ2-7, the complete variable domain is SQTIHQWPATLVQPVGSPLSLECTVEGTSNPNLYWYRQAAGRGLQLLFYSVGIGQISSEVPQNLSASRPQDRQFILSSKKLLLSDSGFYLCAWSVGGTYEQYFGPGTRLTVT.

J is TRBJ1-1 and V is TRBV19; 9 nucleotides line up with TRBD1. Germline values: CDR1 LNHDA, CDR2 SQIVND (reference sequence). Trimming cost V 5 bases and J 5 bases; bases outside gene matches: 9. The length of the CDR3 is 15 residues. The CDR3 DNA sequence: TGTGCCAGTAGTGTTGGGACAGGGTATTGGACTGAAGCTTTCTTT. Translation gives CASSVGTGYWTEAFF.

The chain recombines TRBV10-3 with TRBJ2-1, with TRBD2 identical over 7 bases. The CDR3 loop spans 14 amino acids. CDR1 ENHRY and CDR2 SYGVKD come from the germline V gene. V was clipped by 5 bases and J by 2 bases; unmatched bases: 3. This CDR3 is CAISRGETYNEQFF. The CDR3, as DNA: TGTGCCATCAGTCGGGGGGAGACCTACAATGAGCAGTTCTTC.

The chain joins TRBV9 to TRBJ2-3; 7 bases fit TRBD1. V lost 4 bases and J lost 0; bases outside the gene matches: 8. Germline values: CDR1 SGDLS, CDR2 YYNGEE. The CDR3 runs 16 residues. CDR3 nucleotide sequence: TGTGCCAGCAGCCCCTCGGGACAGACTAGCACAGATACGCAGTATTTT. Amino acids: CASSPSGQTSTDTQYF.

The chain recombines TRBV19 with TRBJ2-2; D unclear. Trimming removed 3 bases at V and 4 bases at J, with 12 bases between. The CDR3 has 15 amino acids. Germline V gene lookup returns CDR1 LNHDA and CDR2 SQIVND (reference sequence). Here the CDR3 reads CASSISRSGTGELFF. The DNA for the CDR3 is TGTGCCAGTAGTATCAGCCGGTCGGGCACCGGGGAGCTGTTTTTT.

The rearrangement uses TRBV18 and TRBJ2-6; D might be TRBD2 (6 bases). This CDR3 region has 18 residues. CDR1 KGHSH and CDR2 LQKENI come from the germline V gene. V shed 3 bases and J shed 2 bases, with 17 bases lying between them. CDR3 in amino acids: CASSPPEEGRAGANVLTF. The CDR3 DNA reads TGTGCCAGCTCACCCCCCGAGGAGGGGCGGGCTGGGGCCAACGTCCTGACTTTC.

In this sample, this clone turned up a few times. V gene TRBV6-2 or TRBV6-3 combines with J gene TRBJ1-2; 12 bases are a match to TRBD1. V was clipped by 2 bases and J by 5 bases; unmatched bases: 12. Germline CDR1 is MNHEY and CDR2 is SVGEGT. This CDR3 has 18 residues. DNA for the CDR3: TGTGCCAGCAGTTACACACCGGGACAGGGGGCGCTGGGATATGGCTACACCTTC. Protein product: CASSYTPGQGALGYGYTF.